The next 30 T cell receptor beta chains were all read from a single sample in a study of Ad26.COV2.S vaccination and SARS-CoV-2 variants. Only in-frame clones appear in the TCRdb table, and some are missing; sequencing was by immunoSEQ multiplex PCR. This sample has about 680,000 clones; 89% occur once, and the top ten carry roughly 1.5%. The sample's treatment: around 19 received Ad26.COV2.S at low or high dose, single or two shots; five or six received placebo; per-sample allocation not given. Samples were taken on day 63 after the first vaccine or placebo injection. Sequenced here: peripheral blood, sampled in a trial of Ad26.COV2.S vaccine versus placebo. These receptors were collected from a person between 18 and 65 years old who received the Ad26.COV2.S COVID-19 vaccine or a placebo.

The rearrangement links TRBV6-5 to TRBJ1-1; unclear D gene. V lost 7 bases and J lost 0, with 6 bases in between. Germline CDR1 reads MNHEY; CDR2 reads SVGAGI. CDR3 length: 12 residues. The CDR3 DNA reads as TGTGCCAGCATGCAGATGAACACTGAAGCTTTCTTT. Translation: CASMQMNTEAFF.

The rearrangement joins TRBV6-5 to TRBJ1-4, with D perhaps TRBD1 (6 bases). Trimming took off 11 bases at V and 3 bases at J, with 13 bases between the two ends. From germline, CDR1 is MNHEY and CDR2 SVGAGI. The CDR3 runs 13 residues. The CDR3 nucleotides read TGTGCCGGGAACAGGGCCCCTAATGAAAAACTGTTTTTT. Amino acids: CAGNRAPNEKLFF.

The chain joins TRBV30 to TRBJ2-1; tentative D call: TRBD2 (6 bases). This CDR3 is 11 amino acids long. Germline CDR1 reads GTSNPN; CDR2 reads SVGIG (reference sequence). Trimming removed 6 bases from V and 7 bases from J, with 10 bases in between. CDR3 nucleotides: TGTGCCTGTGGAGGGAGTAATGAGCAGTTCTTC. Its protein product is CACGGSNEQFF.

The V call is TRBV28, the J call TRBJ2-5, with D possibly matching TRBD1 (7 bases). The germline V gene has CDR1 MDHEN and CDR2 SYDVKM. Trimming pared 6 bases from V and 4 bases from J, leaving 12 bases between. This CDR3 region has 13 residues. CDR3 amino acids: CASSQGGRETQYF. Here the CDR3 DNA reads TGTGCCAGCAGCCAGGGGGGCAGAGAGACCCAGTACTTC. Variable domain in full (rest from reference TRBV28 and TRBJ2-5): DVKVTQSSRYLVKRTGEKVFLECVQDMDHENMFWYRQDPGLGLRLIYFSYDVKMKEKGDIPEGYSVSREKKERFSLILESASTNQTSMYLCASSQGGRETQYFGPGTRLLVL.

The V gene is TRBV27, the J gene TRBJ2-7, with 8 bases that match TRBD2. Germline lookup yields CDR1 MNHEY and CDR2 SMNVEV (reference sequence). Losses at the gene ends were 6 bases for V and 5 bases for J; bases not matched to a gene: 6. The CDR3 spans 13 residues. The CDR3 nucleotides are TGTGCCAGCAGGGCTAGCGGGCTCAACGAGCAGTACTTC. Its protein is CASRASGLNEQYF.

The rearrangement joins TRBV5-1 to TRBJ2-1; TRBD2 matches at 7 bases. The CDR3 totals 16 residues. Germline V CDR1 and CDR2: SGHRS, YFSETQ. The trim removed 3 bases at V and 3 bases at J, leaving 9 bases unmatched. In DNA form, the CDR3 reads TGCGCCAGCAGCTCGGGGGGACTAAGGGACTACAATGAGCAGTTCTTC. Translated: CASSSGGLRDYNEQFF.

The chain joins TRBV10-3 to TRBJ2-3; TRBD2 is a possible D gene (5 bases). Germline CDR1 and CDR2: ENHRY and SYGVKD. The V gene lost 4 bases and the J gene lost 2 bases, with 10 bases spanning the gap. The CDR3 totals 14 residues. This chain's CDR3 is CAISGQAATDTQYF. As DNA, the CDR3 is TGTGCCATCAGTGGACAAGCGGCCACAGATACGCAGTATTTT.

The V call is TRBV4-2, the J call TRBJ1-2; tentative D call: TRBD1 (6 bases). Germline CDR1 reads LGHNA; CDR2 reads YNFKEQ. V shed 3 bases and J shed 6 bases, with 17 bases lying between them. This CDR3 region has 15 residues. CDR3 DNA: TGTGCCAGCAGCCAGAGGGACACCCCGGGGGATGGCTACACCTTC. Protein product: CASSQRDTPGDGYTF.

The rearrangement joins TRBV25-1 to TRBJ2-7; 9 bases fit TRBD1. The germline gives CDR1 MGHDK, CDR2 SYGVNS. CDR3 size: 15 residues. Germline trimming cut 2 bases from V and 2 bases from J; bases unmatched to any gene: 4. CDR3 loop: CASSEMGQGAYEQYF. CDR3 nucleotides: TGTGCCAGCAGTGAAATGGGACAGGGCGCCTACGAGCAGTACTTC.

The chain recombines TRBV19 with TRBJ2-3, with D tentatively TRBD1 (6 bases). The CDR3 consists of 15 residues. With 6 bases removed from V and 2 bases from J, the gap between germline ends came to 15 bases. CDR1 and CDR2 from the germline V gene are LNHDA and SQIVND (reference sequence). This CDR3 reads CASSQNSGVTDTQYF. The CDR3 coding sequence is TGTGCCAGTAGCCAAAATTCAGGGGTCACAGATACGCAGTATTTT.

The CDR3 is CASSLGVAQPQHF. The CDR3 nucleotides read TGTGCCAGCAGCCTCGGGGTGGCTCAGCCCCAGCATTTT. The V and J genes are TRBV7-9 and TRBJ1-5; D unresolved. V lost 5 bases and J lost 6, with 11 bases in between. The germline V gene encodes CDR1 SEHNR and CDR2 FQNEAQ (reference sequence). CDR3 length equals 13 residues.

The rearrangement uses TRBV25-1 and TRBJ1-1; tentatively, D is TRBD1 (6 bases). Between the trimmed V and J ends, which lost 6 bases and 12 bases, there was a span of 20 bases. The germline CDR1 and CDR2 sequences are MGHDK and SYGVNS. This CDR3 is 13 amino acids long. The DNA of the CDR3 is TGTGCCAGCAGAGAGGGCACAGGGCGGGAGACTTTCTTT. Translation gives CASREGTGRETFF. Drawing the rest from reference TRBV25-1 and TRBJ1-1, the complete variable domain is EADIYQTPRYLVIGTGKKITLECSQTMGHDKMYWYQQDPGMELHLIHYSYGVNSTEKGDLSSESTVSRIRTEHFPLTLESARPSHTSQYLCASREGTGRETFFGQGTRLTVV.

This clone was detected once. This sample also contains other DNA sequences that code for the same CDR3. The chain uses TRBV18 and TRBJ2-5, with 8 bases that match TRBD2. V lost 0 bases and J lost 1; bases outside the gene matches: 1. The CDR3 consists of 15 residues. CDR1 is KGHSH, CDR2 LQKENI, per germline. The CDR3 region is CASSPPGGGQETQYF. In nucleotides, the CDR3 is TGTGCCAGCTCACCACCCGGGGGGGGCCAAGAGACCCAGTACTTC.

The chain employs TRBV5-1 and TRBJ1-1; TRBD1 agrees at 7 bases. In germline, CDR1 is SGHRS, CDR2 YFSETQ. J lost 0 bases, V lost 4 bases, and 6 bases had no gene match. CDR3 size: 15 residues. The chain's CDR3 is CASSRRQGLNTEAFF. The CDR3 DNA follows: TGCGCCAGCAGCCGGAGACAGGGCCTGAACACTGAAGCTTTCTTT. Full variable domain (rest looked up from reference TRBV5-1 and TRBJ1-1): KAGVTQTPRYLIKTRGQQVTLSCSPISGHRSVSWYQQTPGQGLQFLFEYFSETQRNKGNFPGRFSGRQFSNSRSEMNVSTLELGDSALYLCASSRRQGLNTEAFFGQGTRLTVV.

This clone was seen only a few times. V usage is TRBV5-1 and J usage is TRBJ2-5, with 10 bases aligning to TRBD1. The CDR3 contains 14 residues. Germline V gene data show CDR1 as SGHRS and CDR2 as YFSETQ. V was clipped by 6 bases and J by 6 bases; unmatched bases: 8. The CDR3: CASTPGQGLKTQYF. The CDR3 DNA is TGCGCCAGCACCCCGGGACAGGGGTTAAAGACCCAGTACTTC.

This clone was observed once. The chain couples TRBV7-2 to TRBJ1-1; 8 bases align to TRBD1. The germline gives CDR1 SGHTA, CDR2 FQGNSA. This CDR3 contains 16 residues. Trimming took 5 bases from V and 1 from J; bases not matched to a gene: 9. The chain's CDR3 is CASSPHRTGKNTEAFF. DNA of the CDR3: TGTGCCAGCAGCCCCCACCGGACAGGGAAGAACACTGAAGCTTTCTTT.

The chain recombines TRBV18 with TRBJ1-5; weak D call: TRBD1 (5 bases). The V gene lost 5 bases and the J gene lost 5 bases, with 13 bases spanning the gap. The CDR3 loop spans 14 amino acids. CDR1 and CDR2 (germline): KGHSH, LQKENI. CDR3 in DNA: TGTGCCAGCTCAACAAGTGGGACCGATCAGCCCCAGCATTTT. This gives the protein CASSTSGTDQPQHF.

This clone was recorded once. The V and J genes are TRBV5-4 and TRBJ2-2; the match to TRBD2 covers 8 bases. Per germline, CDR1 SGHNT and CDR2 YYREEE (reference sequence). V lost 4 bases and J lost 2; bases outside the gene matches: 7. This CDR3 is 16 amino acids long. The CDR3 region has the DNA TGTGCCAGCAGCCGTGGACTAGCCCCCAACACCGGGGAGCTGTTTTTT. The encoded protein is CASSRGLAPNTGELFF. Full variable domain (missing parts from reference TRBV5-4 and TRBJ2-2): ETGVTQSPTHLIKTRGQQVTLRCSSQSGHNTVSWYQQALGQGPQFIFQYYREEENGRGNFPPRFSGLQFPNYSSELNVNALELDDSALYLCASSRGLAPNTGELFFGEGSRLTVL.

This rearrangement joins TRBV4-2 to TRBJ2-7, with TRBD2 as a possible D gene (6 bases). Germline V gene data show CDR1 as LGHNA and CDR2 as YNFKEQ. With 0 bases removed from V and 8 bases from J, the gap between germline ends came to 14 bases. CDR3 size: 14 residues. The CDR3 bases are TGTGCCAGCAGCCAAGATTATGGAGGGCCTAAGCAGTACTTC. It translates to CASSQDYGGPKQYF.

The gene calls are TRBV30 and TRBJ2-3; 7 bases fit TRBD1. CDR1 is GTSNPN and CDR2 is SVGIG in the germline V gene (reference sequence). Trimming took 0 bases from V and 2 from J; bases not matched to a gene: 8. The CDR3 is made up of 16 amino acids. The CDR3 is CAWSVQGFPTTDTQYF. The CDR3 nucleotides are TGTGCCTGGAGTGTACAGGGGTTTCCCACCACAGATACGCAGTATTTT.

The rearrangement links TRBV24-1 to TRBJ2-7; D is ambiguous. Germline assignment: CDR1 KGHDR and CDR2 SFDVKD. The length of the CDR3 is 14 residues. Trimming cost V 4 bases and J 5 bases, with 14 bases left between them. CDR3 bases: TGTGCCACCAGTGACCTGACTGCCCCCAACGAGCAGTACTTC. As protein: CATSDLTAPNEQYF.

The chain uses TRBV7-9 and TRBJ1-6, with a tentative D call TRBD1 (5 bases). This CDR3 is 17 amino acids long. The germline V gene has CDR1 SEHNR and CDR2 FQNEAQ (reference sequence). Deletions cut 1 base from V and 3 bases from J, with 13 bases between. The chain's CDR3 is CASSLGRGASYNSPLHF. CDR3 in DNA: TGTGCCAGCAGCTTAGGAAGAGGGGCAAGCTATAATTCACCCCTCCACTTT.

The chain joins TRBV15 to TRBJ2-4; D unresolved. The CDR3 loop spans 15 amino acids. Germline CDR1 and CDR2: LNHNV and YYDKDF (reference sequence). Trimming removed 3 bases at V and 1 base at J, with 10 bases between. CDR3 region: CATSRNPRAKNIQYF. The CDR3 DNA reads as TGTGCCACCAGCAGGAACCCCCGGGCCAAAAACATTCAGTACTTC.

This chain links TRBV5-1 with TRBJ2-3; 11 bases line up with TRBD1. The CDR3 runs to 14 residues. V was pared by 4 bases and J by 4 bases, with 2 bases of the junction left unmatched. CDR1 is SGHRS and CDR2 is YFSETQ in the germline V gene. Here the CDR3 DNA reads TGCGCCAGCAGCAGGACAGGGGGCGCAGATACGCAGTATTTT. Its translation: CASSRTGGADTQYF.

V and J are TRBV27 and TRBJ2-7; no definite D call. V was clipped by 7 bases and J by 4 bases, with 14 bases between them. Germline V gene sequence: CDR1 MNHEY, CDR2 SMNVEV (reference sequence). This CDR3 region has 13 residues. CDR3 nucleotides: TGTGCCAGCACCGCTAAAGTAGGGTACGAGCAGTACTTC. Its protein product is CASTAKVGYEQYF.

The CDR3 loop is CASSLVGQGASYGYTF. CDR3 DNA sequence: TGTGCCAGCAGTTTAGTTGGACAGGGGGCTTCCTATGGCTACACCTTC. This chain links TRBV6-5 with TRBJ1-2, with 11 bases aligning to TRBD1. Germline V CDR1 and CDR2: MNHEY, SVGAGI. With V trimmed by 4 bases and J by 4 bases, 8 bases remained unmatched. This CDR3 is built from 16 residues.

This chain uses TRBV5-5 with TRBJ1-4; 10 bases line up with TRBD1. This CDR3 spans 15 amino acids. The germline CDR1 and CDR2 sequences are SGHKS and YYEKEE (reference sequence). The junction had 9 bases not matched to a gene; V was cut back by 6 bases and J by 7 bases. CDR3 nucleotides: TGTGCCAGCACCGCGAGACAGGGGGCGGTTGAAAAACTGTTTTTT. Its protein is CASTARQGAVEKLFF.

The chain carries TRBV19 and TRBJ1-5; 8 bases are a match to TRBD1. The trim removed 4 bases at V and 4 bases at J, leaving 6 bases unmatched. The CDR3 runs to 15 residues. Germline V gene data show CDR1 as LNHDA and CDR2 as SQIVND (reference sequence). The CDR3 region is CASSSGTGTNQPQHF. CDR3 bases: TGTGCCAGTAGTAGCGGGACAGGCACTAATCAGCCCCAGCATTTT.

The chain couples TRBV2 to TRBJ2-7; 7 nucleotides agree with TRBD1. Per the germline V gene, CDR1 is SNHLY and CDR2 is FYNNEI. Germline trimming cut 10 bases from V and 1 base from J; bases unmatched to any gene: 4. This CDR3 region has 12 residues. For the CDR3, the DNA is TGTGCCACCGGACAGGTTTCCTACGAGCAGTACTTC. As protein: CATGQVSYEQYF.

This sequence joins TRBV7-8 and TRBJ1-5; possible D gene TRBD1, 5 bases. Trimming pared 5 bases from V and 4 bases from J, leaving 9 bases between. This CDR3 has 13 residues. The germline V gene has CDR1 SGHVS and CDR2 FQNEAQ. DNA for the CDR3: TGTGCCAGCAGCCGACAGAGTAATCAGCCCCAGCATTTT. It specifies CASSRQSNQPQHF. Full variable domain (remainder filled in from reference TRBV7-8 and TRBJ1-5): GAGVSQSPRYKVAKRGQDVALRCDPISGHVSLFWYQQALGQGPEFLTYFQNEAQLDKSGLPSDRFFAERPEGSVSTLKIQRTQQEDSAVYLCASSRQSNQPQHFGDGTRLSIL.